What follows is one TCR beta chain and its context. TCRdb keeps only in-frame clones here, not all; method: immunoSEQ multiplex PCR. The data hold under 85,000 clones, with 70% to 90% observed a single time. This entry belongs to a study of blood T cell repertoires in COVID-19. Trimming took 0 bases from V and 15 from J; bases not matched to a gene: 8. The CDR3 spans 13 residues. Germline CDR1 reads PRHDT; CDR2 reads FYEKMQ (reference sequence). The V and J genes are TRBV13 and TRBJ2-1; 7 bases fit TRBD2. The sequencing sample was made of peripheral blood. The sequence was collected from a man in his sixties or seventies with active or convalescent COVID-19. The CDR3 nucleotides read TGTGCCAGCAGCTTAGGTCCCGGGGGGAGTCCGTTCTTC. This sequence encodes CASSLGPGGSPFF.